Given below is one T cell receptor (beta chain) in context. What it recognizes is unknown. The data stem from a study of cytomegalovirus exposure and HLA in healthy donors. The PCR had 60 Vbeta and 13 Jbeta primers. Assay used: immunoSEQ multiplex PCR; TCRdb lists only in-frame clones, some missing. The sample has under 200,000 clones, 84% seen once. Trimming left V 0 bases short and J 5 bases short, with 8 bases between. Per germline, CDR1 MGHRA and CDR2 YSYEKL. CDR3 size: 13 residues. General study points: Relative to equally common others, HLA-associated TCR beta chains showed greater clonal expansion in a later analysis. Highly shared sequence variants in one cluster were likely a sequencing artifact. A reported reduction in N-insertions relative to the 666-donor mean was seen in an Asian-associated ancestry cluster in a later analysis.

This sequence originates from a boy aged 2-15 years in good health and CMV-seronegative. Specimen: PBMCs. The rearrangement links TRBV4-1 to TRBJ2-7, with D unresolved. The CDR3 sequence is CASSQDLVNEQYF. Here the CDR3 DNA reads TGCGCCAGCAGCCAAGATTTAGTAAACGAGCAGTACTTC.